Following are 8 T cell receptor beta chains from one sample sequenced in a study of molecular identifiers for immune sequencing clone quantification. TCRdb reprocessed the PCR reads via MiXCR and lists one record per CDR3 protein. The sample records fewer than 350,000 distinct CDR3 sequences, about 23% being singletons. The sample was naive CD8+ T cells from blood, with Jurkat cell RNA spiked in. Subset denoted: FACS-sorted CD8+CD4-CCR7+CD45RA+ naive T cells. All receptors derive from a human donor in good health. Some libraries in this study had Jurkat cell RNA spiked in.

Concerning this clonotype: This sequence may be a read error, since a much larger clone differs from it by one base. V and J are TRBV7-9 and TRBJ1-1; TRBD1 matches 10 bases. CDR1 and CDR2 from the germline V gene are SEHNR and FQNEAQ (reference sequence). This CDR3 is built from 14 residues. The CDR3 loop is CASTGTGDWAEASF. The CDR3 DNA follows: TGTGCCAGCACGGGGACAGGGGACTGGGCTGAAGCTTCCTTT.

There are many counts of this clonotype. This chain joins TRBV19 and TRBJ1-5; D might be TRBD1 (6 bases). Germline values: CDR1 LNHDA, CDR2 SQIVND (reference sequence). Deletions cut 5 bases from V and 0 bases from J, with 14 bases between. CDR3 length equals 16 residues. Written as DNA, the CDR3 is TGTGCCAGTAGTCCTACAGGGCAGTTTAGCAATCAGCCCCAGCATTTT. It yields the protein CASSPTGQFSNQPQHF.

This clonotype was observed a few times. The chain employs TRBV27 and TRBJ2-7; TRBD2 matches at 15 bases. This CDR3 is built from 17 residues. Germline assignment: CDR1 MNHEY and CDR2 SMNVEV (reference sequence). The junction had 10 bases not matched to a gene; V was cut back by 8 bases and J by 2 bases. This CDR3 is CASQTGLAGGYTYEQYF. The CDR3 DNA follows: TGTGCCAGCCAAACTGGACTAGCGGGAGGGTATACCTACGAGCAGTACTTC.

This clonotype showed up just a few times. The CDR3 nucleotides are TGCAGTGCTAAAAGAACTAGCGGGATGTTAGATACGCAGTATTTT. It codes for CSAKRTSGMLDTQYF. This sequence joins TRBV20-1 and TRBJ2-3; 10 bases map to TRBD2. Germline values: CDR1 DFQATT, CDR2 SNEGSKA (reference sequence). The CDR3 totals 15 residues. J was trimmed by 5 bases and V by 4 bases; bases with no gene match: 9.

This clonotype was seen many times. V and J are TRBV4-1 and TRBJ1-5; D perhaps matches TRBD1 (5 bases). The CDR3 is 16 residues long. CDR1 is MGHRA, CDR2 YSYEKL, per germline. The V end was cut by 4 bases, the J end by 9 bases, with 22 bases between. In DNA form, the CDR3 reads TGCGCCAGCAGCCGACTCCTCGACAGAGCCTTATCGCCCCAGCATTTT. Translating gives CASSRLLDRALSPQHF.

The chain combines TRBV7-9 with TRBJ2-7; 7 bases line up with TRBD2. The trim removed 1 base at V and 3 bases at J, leaving 3 bases unmatched. CDR1 is SEHNR and CDR2 is FQNEAQ in the germline V gene (reference sequence). CDR3 length: 14 residues. This CDR3 reads CASSLGGLFYEQYF. CDR3 coding DNA: TGTGCCAGCAGCTTAGGGGGACTATTCTACGAGCAGTACTTC.

The V gene is TRBV11-2, the J gene TRBJ2-5, with 9 bases matching TRBD1. CDR1 is SGHAT, CDR2 FQNNGV, per germline. Losses at the gene ends were 7 bases for V and 4 bases for J; bases not matched to a gene: 4. CDR3 length equals 13 residues. CDR3 protein: CASTIQGAETQYF. As DNA, the CDR3 is TGTGCCAGCACCATACAGGGGGCAGAGACCCAGTACTTC.

As to this clonotype: A read error may explain this, as a much larger clone is one base away. The chain has TRBV12-5 and TRBJ1-5; 10 bases map to TRBD1. The CDR3 sequence is 15 residues long. The germline gives CDR1 LGHNT, CDR2 FRNRAP. The CDR3 loop is CASGLGQGNDQPRHF. In nucleotides, the CDR3 is TGTGCTAGTGGGCTGGGACAGGGGAATGATCAGCCCCGGCATTTT.